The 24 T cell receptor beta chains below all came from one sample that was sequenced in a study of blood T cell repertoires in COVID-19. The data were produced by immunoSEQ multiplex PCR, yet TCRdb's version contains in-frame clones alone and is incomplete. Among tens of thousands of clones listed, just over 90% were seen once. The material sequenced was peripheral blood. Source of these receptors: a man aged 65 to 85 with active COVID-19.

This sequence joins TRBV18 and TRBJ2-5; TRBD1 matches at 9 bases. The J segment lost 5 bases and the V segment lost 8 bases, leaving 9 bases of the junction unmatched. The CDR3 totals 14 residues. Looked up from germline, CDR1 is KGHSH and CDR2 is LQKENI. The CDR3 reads CASAIGTGWETQYF. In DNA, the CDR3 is TGTGCCAGCGCAATCGGGACAGGGTGGGAGACCCAGTACTTC.

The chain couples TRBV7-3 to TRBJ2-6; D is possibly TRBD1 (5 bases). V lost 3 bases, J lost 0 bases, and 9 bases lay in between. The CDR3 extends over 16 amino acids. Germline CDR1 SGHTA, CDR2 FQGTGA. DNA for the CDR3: TGTGCCAGCAGCTTTCCAGGGCGCTCTGGGGCCAACGTCCTGACTTTC. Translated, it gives CASSFPGRSGANVLTF.

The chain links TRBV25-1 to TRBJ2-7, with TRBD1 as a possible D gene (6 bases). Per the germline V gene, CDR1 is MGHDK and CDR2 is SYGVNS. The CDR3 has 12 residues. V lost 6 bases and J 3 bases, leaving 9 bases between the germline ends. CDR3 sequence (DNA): TGTGCCAGCAGGGACAGCGGCTACGAGCAGTACTTC. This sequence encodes CASRDSGYEQYF.

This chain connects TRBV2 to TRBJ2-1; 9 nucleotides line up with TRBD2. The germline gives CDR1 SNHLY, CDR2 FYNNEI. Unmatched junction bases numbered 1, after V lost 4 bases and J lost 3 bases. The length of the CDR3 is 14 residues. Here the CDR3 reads CASSAREGYNEQFF. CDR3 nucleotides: TGTGCCAGCAGTGCGCGGGAGGGCTACAATGAGCAGTTCTTC.

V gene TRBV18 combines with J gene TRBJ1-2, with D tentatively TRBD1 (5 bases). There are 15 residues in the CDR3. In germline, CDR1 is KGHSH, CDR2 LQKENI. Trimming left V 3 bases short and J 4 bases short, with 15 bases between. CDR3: CASSPADNRAYGYTF. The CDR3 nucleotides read TGTGCCAGCTCACCCGCGGACAACCGAGCCTATGGCTACACCTTC.

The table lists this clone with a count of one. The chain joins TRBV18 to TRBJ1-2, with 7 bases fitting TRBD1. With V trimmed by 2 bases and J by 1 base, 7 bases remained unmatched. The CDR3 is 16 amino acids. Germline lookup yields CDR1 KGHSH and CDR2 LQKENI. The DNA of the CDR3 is TGTGCCAGCTCACCAGGTCTAGGGGGCCTTAACTATGGCTACACCTTC. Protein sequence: CASSPGLGGLNYGYTF.

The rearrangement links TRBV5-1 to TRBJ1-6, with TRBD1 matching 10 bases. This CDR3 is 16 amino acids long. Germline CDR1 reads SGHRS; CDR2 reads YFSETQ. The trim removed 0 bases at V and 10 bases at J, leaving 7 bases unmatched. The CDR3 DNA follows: TGCGCCAGCAGCTTGGGACAGGGGGCGATAGGATCACCCCTCCACTTT. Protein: CASSLGQGAIGSPLHF. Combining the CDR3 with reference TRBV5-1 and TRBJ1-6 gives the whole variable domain KAGVTQTPRYLIKTRGQQVTLSCSPISGHRSVSWYQQTPGQGLQFLFEYFSETQRNKGNFPGRFSGRQFSNSRSEMNVSTLELGDSALYLCASSLGQGAIGSPLHFGNGTRLTVT.

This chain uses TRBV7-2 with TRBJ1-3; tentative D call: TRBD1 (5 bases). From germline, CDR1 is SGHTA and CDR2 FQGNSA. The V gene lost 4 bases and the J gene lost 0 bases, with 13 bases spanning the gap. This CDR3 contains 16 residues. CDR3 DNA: TGTGCCAGCAGCTCAGACGGACAAACCTCTGGAAACACCATATATTTT. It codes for CASSSDGQTSGNTIYF.

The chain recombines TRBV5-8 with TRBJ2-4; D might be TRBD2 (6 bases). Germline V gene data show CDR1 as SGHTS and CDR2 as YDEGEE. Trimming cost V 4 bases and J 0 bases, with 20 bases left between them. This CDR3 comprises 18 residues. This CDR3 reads CASSGRLGVNLAKNIQYF. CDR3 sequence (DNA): TGTGCCAGCAGCGGGCGACTAGGGGTCAACCTAGCCAAAAACATTCAGTACTTC.

The CDR3 reads CASSQWGAEPQHF. CDR3 sequence (DNA): TGCGCCAGCAGCCAGTGGGGAGCGGAGCCCCAGCATTTT. The J gene is TRBJ1-5, the V gene TRBV4-1; D not certain. Trimming removed 3 bases from V and 8 bases from J, with 11 bases in between. The CDR3 is made up of 13 amino acids. Per germline, CDR1 MGHRA and CDR2 YSYEKL.

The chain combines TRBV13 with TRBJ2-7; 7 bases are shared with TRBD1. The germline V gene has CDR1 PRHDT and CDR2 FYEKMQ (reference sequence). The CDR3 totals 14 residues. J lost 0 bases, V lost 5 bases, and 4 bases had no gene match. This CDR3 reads CASSADRRSYEQYF. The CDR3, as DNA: TGTGCCAGCAGCGCGGACAGGCGCTCCTACGAGCAGTACTTC.

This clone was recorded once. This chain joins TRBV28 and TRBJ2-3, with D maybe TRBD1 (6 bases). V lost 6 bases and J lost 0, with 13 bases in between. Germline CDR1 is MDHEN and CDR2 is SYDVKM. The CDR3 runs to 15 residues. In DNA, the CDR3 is TGTGCCAGCAGACCGTGGACAGCTAGCACAGATACGCAGTATTTT. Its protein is CASRPWTASTDTQYF.

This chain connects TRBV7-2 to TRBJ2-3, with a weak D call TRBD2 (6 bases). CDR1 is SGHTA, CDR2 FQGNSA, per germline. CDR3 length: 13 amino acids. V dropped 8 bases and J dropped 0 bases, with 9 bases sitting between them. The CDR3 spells CASGTPSTDTQYF. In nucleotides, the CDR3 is TGTGCCAGCGGGACTCCGAGCACAGATACGCAGTATTTT.

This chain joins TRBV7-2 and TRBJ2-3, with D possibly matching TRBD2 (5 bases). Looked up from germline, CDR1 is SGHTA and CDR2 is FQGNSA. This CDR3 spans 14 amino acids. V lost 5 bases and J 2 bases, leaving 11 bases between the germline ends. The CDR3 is CASSPGLFTDTQYF. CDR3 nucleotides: TGTGCCAGCAGCCCAGGACTGTTCACAGATACGCAGTATTTT.

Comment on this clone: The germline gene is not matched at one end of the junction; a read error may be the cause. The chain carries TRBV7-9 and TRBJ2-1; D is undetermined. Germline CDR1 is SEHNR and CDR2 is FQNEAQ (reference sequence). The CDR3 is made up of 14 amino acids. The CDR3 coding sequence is TGTGCCAGCAGCCGCAGCAGTAGTTACAGTGAGCAGTTCTTC. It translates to CASSRSSSYSEQFF.

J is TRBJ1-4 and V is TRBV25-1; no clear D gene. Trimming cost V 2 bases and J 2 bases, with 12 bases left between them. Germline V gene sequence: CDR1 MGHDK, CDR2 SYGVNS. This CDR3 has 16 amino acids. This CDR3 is CASSEHPSRTNEKLFF. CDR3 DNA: TGTGCCAGCAGTGAACACCCCTCTCGGACTAATGAAAAACTGTTTTTT.

The CDR3 DNA is TGTGCCAGCACCCAACAGGGGCTTGGCAATGAGCAGTTCTTC. This encodes CASTQQGLGNEQFF. V is TRBV9 and J is TRBJ2-1; 7 nucleotides line up with TRBD1. V trimming: 6 bases; J trimming: 6 bases; junction bases outside the gene matches: 9. CDR1 is SGDLS and CDR2 is YYNGEE in the germline V gene. This CDR3 region has 14 residues.

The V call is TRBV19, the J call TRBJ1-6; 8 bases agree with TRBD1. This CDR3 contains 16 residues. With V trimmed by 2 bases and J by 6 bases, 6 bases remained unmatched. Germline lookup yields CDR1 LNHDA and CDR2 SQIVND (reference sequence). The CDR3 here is CASSIRQGLGNSPLHF. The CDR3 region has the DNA TGTGCCAGTAGTATACGACAGGGGCTTGGTAATTCACCCCTCCACTTT.

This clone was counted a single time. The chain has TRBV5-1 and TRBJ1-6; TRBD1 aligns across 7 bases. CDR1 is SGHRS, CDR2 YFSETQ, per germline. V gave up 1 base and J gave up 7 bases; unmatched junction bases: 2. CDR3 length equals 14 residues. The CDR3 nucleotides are TGCGCCAGCAGCTTGCGGGACAGCAATTCACCCCTCCACTTT. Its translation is CASSLRDSNSPLHF. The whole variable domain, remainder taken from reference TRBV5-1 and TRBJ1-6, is KAGVTQTPRYLIKTRGQQVTLSCSPISGHRSVSWYQQTPGQGLQFLFEYFSETQRNKGNFPGRFSGRQFSNSRSEMNVSTLELGDSALYLCASSLRDSNSPLHFGNGTRLTVT.

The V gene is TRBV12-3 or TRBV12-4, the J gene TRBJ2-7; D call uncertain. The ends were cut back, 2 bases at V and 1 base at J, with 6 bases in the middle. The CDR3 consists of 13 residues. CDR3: CASSLFRSYEQYF. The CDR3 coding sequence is TGTGCCAGCAGTTTATTCAGATCCTACGAGCAGTACTTC.

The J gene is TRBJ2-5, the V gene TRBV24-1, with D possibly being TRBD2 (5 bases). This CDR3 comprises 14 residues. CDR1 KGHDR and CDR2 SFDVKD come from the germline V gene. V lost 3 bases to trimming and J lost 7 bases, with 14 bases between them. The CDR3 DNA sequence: TGTGCCACCAGTGATGGCCAGCTACGGGGGACCCAGTACTTC. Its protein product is CATSDGQLRGTQYF.

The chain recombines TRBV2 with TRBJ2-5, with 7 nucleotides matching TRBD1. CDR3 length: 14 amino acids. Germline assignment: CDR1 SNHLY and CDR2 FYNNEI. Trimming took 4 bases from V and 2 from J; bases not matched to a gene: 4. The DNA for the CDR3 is TGTGCCAGCAGTGTAAACAGGGGACAAGAGACCCAGTACTTC. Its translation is CASSVNRGQETQYF.

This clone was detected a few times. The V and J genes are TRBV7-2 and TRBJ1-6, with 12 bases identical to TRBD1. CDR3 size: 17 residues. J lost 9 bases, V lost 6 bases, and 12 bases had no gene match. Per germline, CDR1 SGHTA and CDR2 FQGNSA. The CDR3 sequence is CASRLTGTGGLLSPLHF. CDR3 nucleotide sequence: TGTGCCAGCAGATTAACCGGGACAGGGGGCCTCCTTTCACCCCTCCACTTT. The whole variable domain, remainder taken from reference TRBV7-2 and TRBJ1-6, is GAGVSQSPSNKVTEKGKDVELRCDPISGHTALYWYRQSLGQGLEFLIYFQGNSAPDKSGLPSDRFSAERTGGSVSTLTIQRTQQEDSAVYLCASRLTGTGGLLSPLHFGNGTRLTVT.

The CDR3 DNA reads as TGTGCCAGCTCACCTCAGGTCGGCCCCGGCTCCTACGAGCAGTACTTC. Protein: CASSPQVGPGSYEQYF. This chain links TRBV18 with TRBJ2-7; D gene ambiguous. With 3 bases removed from V and 0 bases from J, the gap between germline ends came to 15 bases. The CDR3 consists of 16 residues. Germline assignment: CDR1 KGHSH and CDR2 LQKENI.